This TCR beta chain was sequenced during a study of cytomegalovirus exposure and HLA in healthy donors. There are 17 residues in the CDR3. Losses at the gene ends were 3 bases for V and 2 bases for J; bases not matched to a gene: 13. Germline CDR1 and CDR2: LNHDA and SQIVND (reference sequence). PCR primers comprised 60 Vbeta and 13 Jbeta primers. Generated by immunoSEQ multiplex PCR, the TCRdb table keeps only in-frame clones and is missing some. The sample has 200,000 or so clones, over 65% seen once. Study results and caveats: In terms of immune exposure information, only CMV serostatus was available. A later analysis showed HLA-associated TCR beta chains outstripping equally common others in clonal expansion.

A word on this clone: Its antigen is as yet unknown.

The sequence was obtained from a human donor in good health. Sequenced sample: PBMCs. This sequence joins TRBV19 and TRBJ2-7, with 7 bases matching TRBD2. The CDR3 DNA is TGTGCCAGTAGTATTGGAGACCCGAGACTAGCTGCCTACGAGCAGTACTTC. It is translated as CASSIGDPRLAAYEQYF. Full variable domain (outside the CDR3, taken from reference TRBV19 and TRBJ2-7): DGGITQSPKYLFRKEGQNVTLSCEQNLNHDAMYWYRQDPGQGLRLIYYSQIVNDFQKGDIAEGYSVSREKKESFPLTVTSAQKNPTAFYLCASSIGDPRLAAYEQYFGPGTRLTVT.